This T cell receptor beta chain was documented in a study of control samples from healthy donors and cancer patients. The data were produced by immunoSEQ multiplex PCR, yet TCRdb's version contains in-frame clones alone and is incomplete. The data show roughly 88,000 clones, more than 85% seen once. CDR1 is PRHDT, CDR2 FYEKMQ, per germline (reference sequence). Trimming took off 1 base at V and 5 bases at J, with 8 bases between the two ends. CDR3 size: 13 residues. The receptor comes from a man aged 18 to 30 in good health. The genes are TRBV13 and TRBJ1-2; maybe TRBD1 (5 bases). The sample comprised blood. The CDR3 here is CASSLDQGYGYTF. Written as DNA, the CDR3 is TGTGCCAGCAGCTTAGATCAGGGATATGGCTACACCTTC. Looking up the rest from reference TRBV13 and TRBJ1-2 gives the full variable domain: AAGVIQSPRHLIKEKRETATLKCYPIPRHDTVYWYQQGPGQDPQFLISFYEKMQSDKGSIPDRFSAQQFSDYHSELNMSSLELGDSALYFCASSLDQGYGYTFGSGTRLTVV.